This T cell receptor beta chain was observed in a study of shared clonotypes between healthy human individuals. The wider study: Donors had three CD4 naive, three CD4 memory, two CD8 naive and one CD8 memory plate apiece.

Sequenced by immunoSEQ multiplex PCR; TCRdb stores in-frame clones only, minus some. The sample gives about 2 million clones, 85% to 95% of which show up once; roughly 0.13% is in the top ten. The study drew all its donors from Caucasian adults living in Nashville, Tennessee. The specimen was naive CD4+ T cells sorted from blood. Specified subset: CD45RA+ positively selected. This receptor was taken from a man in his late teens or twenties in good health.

The DNA of the CDR3 is TGTGCCATCAGTGAGGATGGACAGTATTATGGCTACACCTTC. Encoded protein: CAISEDGQYYGYTF. The gene calls are TRBV10-3 and TRBJ1-2; tentative D call: TRBD1 (6 bases). The CDR3 contains 14 residues. V was pared by 2 bases and J by 5 bases, with 12 bases between. From germline, CDR1 is ENHRY and CDR2 SYGVKD.